The 7 T cell receptor beta chains in this list originate from one sample, sequenced in a study of PD-1 blockade in classical Hodgkin lymphoma. There was relapse after autologous stem cell transplantation in every patient, and there was variation in brentuximab vedotin exposure. The protocol was immunoSEQ multiplex PCR, while the TCRdb copy is restricted to in-frame clones and leaves out a portion. The table lists 21,000 or so clones, just under 80% of them singletons. Here the sequenced sample was peripheral blood mononuclear cells (PBMCs), taken before the second cycle of nivolumab. These TCRs come from a human donor with classical Hodgkin lymphoma.

This chain connects TRBV7-9 to TRBJ2-7, with 11 nucleotides matching TRBD2. Losses at the gene ends were 5 bases for V and 1 base for J; bases not matched to a gene: 7. Germline V lookup: CDR1 SEHNR, CDR2 FQNEAQ (reference sequence). The CDR3 has 16 amino acids. The CDR3 DNA reads TGTGCCAGCAGCATACAGGGACTAGCGGAATCCTACGAGCAGTACGTC. The encoded protein is CASSIQGLAESYEQYV.

The chain joins TRBV11-2 to TRBJ2-3, with a possible D match to TRBD1 (6 bases). CDR3 length: 14 residues. Trimming removed 5 bases at V and 4 bases at J, with 13 bases between. Germline CDR1 is SGHAT and CDR2 is FQNNGV. This chain's CDR3 is CASSGQLGADTQYF. The CDR3 DNA reads as TGTGCCAGCAGCGGACAGCTAGGGGCAGATACGCAGTATTTT.

This clone was counted only a few times. The V call is TRBV6-8, the J call TRBJ1-2; D unclear. V was pared by 6 bases and J by 5 bases, with 7 bases between. The germline V gene has CDR1 MNHGY and CDR2 SAAAGT. The CDR3 runs 11 residues. The CDR3 DNA reads as TGTGCCAGCAGGAGAGGGTATGGCTACACCTTC. Its protein is CASRRGYGYTF.

This clone was detected only a few times. The chain uses TRBV6-1 and TRBJ1-6; TRBD1 is a possible D gene (5 bases). CDR3 length: 14 amino acids. The germline V and J ends were trimmed by 6 bases and 11 bases, with 17 bases remaining between them. The V gene's germline CDR1 is MNHNS and CDR2 SASEGT. The CDR3 sequence: CASSSWEGRTPLHF. Here the CDR3 DNA reads TGTGCCAGCAGCTCCTGGGAGGGGCGGACACCCCTCCACTTT.

The gene calls are TRBV25-1 and TRBJ2-5, with TRBD2 as a possible D gene (7 bases). CDR3 length: 16 amino acids. V was clipped by 8 bases and J by 5 bases, with 24 bases between them. CDR1 and CDR2 (germline): MGHDK, SYGVNS. CDR3 nucleotides: TGTGCCAGCGGACTAGAAGGGGGGGGACCTCACGAGACCCAGTACTTC. Its protein product is CASGLEGGGPHETQYF. The whole variable domain, remainder taken from reference TRBV25-1 and TRBJ2-5, is EADIYQTPRYLVIGTGKKITLECSQTMGHDKMYWYQQDPGMELHLIHYSYGVNSTEKGDLSSESTVSRIRTEHFPLTLESARPSHTSQYLCASGLEGGGPHETQYFGPGTRLLVL.

The chain employs TRBV28 and TRBJ1-2, with unresolved D. Germline CDR1 reads MDHEN; CDR2 reads SYDVKM. V was pared by 3 bases and J by 4 bases, with 9 bases between. There are 13 residues in the CDR3. CDR3 coding DNA: TGTGCCAGCAGTTTCACAGAGGCCTATGGCTACACCTTC. Amino acids: CASSFTEAYGYTF.

This clone showed up just once. The chain couples TRBV10-2 to TRBJ2-1, with 8 bases aligning to TRBD2. CDR1 WSHSY and CDR2 SAAADI come from the germline V gene. This CDR3 comprises 19 residues. Losses at the gene ends were 2 bases for V and 5 bases for J; bases not matched to a gene: 17. CDR3 loop: CASSEVASFGLAGHNEQFF. CDR3 sequence (DNA): TGCGCCAGCAGTGAGGTGGCCTCCTTCGGCTTAGCGGGGCACAATGAGCAGTTCTTC.